The present T cell receptor (beta chain) was sequenced within a study of cytomegalovirus exposure and HLA in healthy donors. The wider study: As released early, the data held roughly 85 million unique TCRs from HLA-typed donors.

Whole-study results and caveats: Most subjects had HLA-A and HLA-B alleles reportedly predicted accurately by TCR beta sequences.

Germline CDR1 and CDR2: SGHAT and FQNNGV. This CDR3 region has 14 residues. 60 Vbeta and 13 Jbeta primers were used in PCR. Profiled with immunoSEQ multiplex PCR; TCRdb holds only in-frame clones, not every one. The sample has 100,000 to 150,000 clones; about 81% are singletons. Turning to this clone: The antigen is unknown. Its ends do not fully match the called genes, so a read error is possible. Other DNA sequences of this sample code for an identical CDR3.

The sequence was collected from a woman in her twenties or thirties in good health and CMV-seronegative. The V call is TRBV11-2, the J call TRBJ2-2; D may be TRBD2 (5 bases). Material for sequencing was PBMCs. The CDR3, as DNA: TGTGCCAGTAGCTTTGACTATAGAACCGGGGAGCTGTTTTTT. It codes for CASSFDYRTGELFF.